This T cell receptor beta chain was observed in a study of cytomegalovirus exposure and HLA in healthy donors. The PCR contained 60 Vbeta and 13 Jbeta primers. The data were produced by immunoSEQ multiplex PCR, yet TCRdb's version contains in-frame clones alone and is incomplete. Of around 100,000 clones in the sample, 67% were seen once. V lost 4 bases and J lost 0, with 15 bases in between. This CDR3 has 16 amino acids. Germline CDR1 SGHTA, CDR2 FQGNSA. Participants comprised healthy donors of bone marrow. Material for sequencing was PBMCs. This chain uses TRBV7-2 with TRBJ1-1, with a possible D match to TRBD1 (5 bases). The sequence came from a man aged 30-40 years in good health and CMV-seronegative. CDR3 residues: CASSSTLWGVNTEAFF. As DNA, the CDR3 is TGTGCCAGCAGCTCCACCTTATGGGGGGTGAACACTGAAGCTTTCTTT.